This TCR beta chain was obtained from a study of cytomegalovirus exposure and HLA in healthy donors. Researchers ran the PCR with 60 Vbeta and 13 Jbeta primers. Clones were sequenced by immunoSEQ multiplex PCR, and TCRdb holds only the in-frame ones, with some missing. The sample carries some 150,000 clones, around nine tenths recorded once. Germline values: CDR1 SGHTA, CDR2 FQGTGA. Trimming removed 5 bases from V and 2 bases from J, with 8 bases in between. The CDR3 covers 13 residues. This chain connects TRBV7-3 to TRBJ2-3; no clear D gene. Material: PBMCs. The TCR was taken from a woman aged 30 to 39 in good health and CMV-seronegative. The CDR3 loop is CASSGGYTDTQYF. CDR3 bases: TGTGCCAGCAGCGGCGGATACACAGATACGCAGTATTTT.